This note documents a single TCR beta chain sequence. The method was immunoSEQ multiplex PCR; TCRdb's version includes in-frame clones alone and lacks a portion of them. The data hold around 180,000 clones, with less than 90% observed a single time. These data come from a study of blood T cell repertoires in COVID-19. Study summary: Samples representing acute and convalescent COVID-19 were sourced from the United States, Italy and Spain.

Germline V gene data show CDR1 as LNHDA and CDR2 as SQIVND (reference sequence). Trimming left V 4 bases short and J 5 bases short, with 8 bases between. The CDR3 extends over 13 amino acids. The specimen was peripheral blood. The V and J genes are TRBV19 and TRBJ2-2; tentative D call: TRBD2 (5 bases). The receptor's source is a man in his sixties or seventies with active or convalescent COVID-19. The DNA of the CDR3 is TGTGCCAGTAGTACCCGGGAAACCGGGGAGCTGTTTTTT. Amino acids: CASSTRETGELFF.